The 25 T cell receptor beta chains given below trace back to one sample, sequenced in a study of early T cells in non-severe SARS-CoV-2 infection. From the 5' RACE reads, TCRdb called clonotypes with MiXCR, one entry per CDR3 protein. The sample contains roughly 24,000 distinct CDR3 sequences, approximately 4.5% of which appear only once. The sequencing input was whole blood. The receptors were gathered from an adult who was a healthcare worker with PCR-confirmed SARS-CoV-2 infection or an uninfected control (not recorded which).

V gene TRBV13 combines with J gene TRBJ2-7, with TRBD1 identical over 9 bases. The CDR3 extends over 16 amino acids. V lost 5 bases and J lost 7; bases outside the gene matches: 15. CDR1 and CDR2 from the germline V gene are PRHDT and FYEKMQ (reference sequence). The CDR3 bases are TGTGCCAGCAGCGTCACCGGACAGGGGCCTACTTTGGAGCAGTACTTC. Encoded protein: CASSVTGQGPTLEQYF.

By share, this clonotype counts as medium-sized. The chain is built from TRBV24-1 and TRBJ2-7; D is possibly TRBD2 (6 bases). Germline CDR1 is KGHDR and CDR2 is SFDVKD. Between the trimmed V and J ends, which lost 2 bases and 4 bases, there was a span of 14 bases. CDR3 length equals 15 residues. CDR3 nucleotide sequence: TGTGCCACCAGTGATTCCGGGACTCCTGGATACGAGCAGTACTTC. Encoded protein: CATSDSGTPGYEQYF.

The table lists this clonotype with many counts. The chain is built from TRBV29-1 and TRBJ2-3, with TRBD1 matching 9 bases. This CDR3 spans 13 amino acids. V lost 6 bases to trimming and J lost 2 bases; unmatched junction nucleotides: 3. The V gene's germline CDR1 is SQVTM and CDR2 ANQGSEA. CDR3 protein: CSVTGGYTDTQYF. The CDR3, as DNA: TGCAGCGTCACAGGGGGCTACACAGATACGCAGTATTTT.

This sequence joins TRBV28 and TRBJ2-7; perhaps TRBD2 as D (6 bases). CDR3 length equals 17 residues. The germline gives CDR1 MDHEN, CDR2 SYDVKM. Trimming removed 8 bases at V and 0 bases at J, with 23 bases between. The CDR3 DNA sequence: TGTGCCAGCCCCGAGGGGACTCAAGTTAATAGCTCCTACGAGCAGTACTTC. It specifies CASPEGTQVNSSYEQYF.

CDR3 loop: CASSKAGTTYEQYF. The CDR3 coding sequence is TGTGCCAGCAGTAAAGCGGGGACGACCTACGAGCAGTACTTC. The J gene is TRBJ2-7, the V gene TRBV6-6; 7 bases are a match to TRBD2. CDR3 length equals 14 residues. V shed 5 bases, J shed 2 bases, and the junction held 6 bases outside the gene matches. Germline CDR1 MNHNY, CDR2 SVGAGI (reference sequence).

The chain carries TRBV19 and TRBJ2-5; unclear D gene. The CDR3 has 15 residues. Trimming shortened V by 6 bases and J by 1 base, and 15 bases separated the two germline ends. Germline-derived CDR1 and CDR2 are LNHDA and SQIVND (reference sequence). CDR3 sequence reads: CASRGKGRPQETQYF. The CDR3 nucleotides read TGTGCCAGTAGGGGCAAAGGACGCCCCCAAGAGACCCAGTACTTC.

This clonotype was counted ten times or more. The chain uses TRBV11-2 and TRBJ2-4; D possibly matches TRBD1 or TRBD2 (7 bases each). With 5 bases removed from V and 6 bases from J, the gap between germline ends came to 26 bases. The CDR3 extends over 18 amino acids. Germline CDR1 and CDR2: SGHAT and FQNNGV. The CDR3 here is CASSPIQGGRGYRNIQYF. The CDR3 DNA reads TGTGCCAGCAGCCCGATCCAGGGGGGGCGGGGGTATCGAAACATTCAGTACTTC.

For the CDR3, the DNA is TGTGCCACCAGCCTCAACCGGGCCGCCACTTACAATGAGCAGTTCTTC. Its translation is CATSLNRAATYNEQFF. The chain carries TRBV12-3 or TRBV12-4 and TRBJ2-1; D unclear. Trimming took off 10 bases at V and 4 bases at J, with 23 bases between the two ends. The CDR3 loop spans 16 amino acids.

This clonotype appeared many times. V is TRBV30 and J is TRBJ2-7; 7 bases are shared with TRBD1. This CDR3 region has 14 residues. Germline V gene data show CDR1 as GTSNPN and CDR2 as SVGIG (reference sequence). Trimming cost V 2 bases and J 5 bases; bases outside gene matches: 9. CDR3 in amino acids: CAWSRRGLWNEQYF. DNA of the CDR3: TGTGCCTGGAGTAGAAGGGGGCTTTGGAACGAGCAGTACTTC.

This clonotype was observed at least ten times. This chain joins TRBV7-9 and TRBJ2-7; 7 positions match TRBD1. This CDR3 is built from 13 residues. CDR1 and CDR2 from the germline V gene are SEHNR and FQNEAQ (reference sequence). J was trimmed by 2 bases and V by 4 bases; bases with no gene match: 2. The CDR3 spells CASSWDSPYEQYF. The CDR3 bases are TGTGCCAGCAGCTGGGACAGCCCCTACGAGCAGTACTTC.

This clonotype has a count of ten or more. The gene calls are TRBV5-1 and TRBJ2-1; 13 bases map to TRBD2. This CDR3 region has 18 residues. Germline V lookup: CDR1 SGHRS, CDR2 YFSETQ. The V segment lost 2 bases and the J segment 5 bases; nucleotides outside the gene matches: 10. The CDR3 region is CASSFGRTSGGTNNEQFF. CDR3 DNA sequence: TGCGCCAGCAGCTTTGGCAGGACTAGCGGGGGAACAAACAATGAGCAGTTCTTC.

This clonotype was counted ten times or more. The chain recombines TRBV28 with TRBJ1-2; no clear D gene. The germline V and J ends were trimmed by 6 bases and 6 bases, with 8 bases remaining between them. The CDR3 has 11 residues. CDR1 is MDHEN, CDR2 SYDVKM, per germline. The DNA of the CDR3 is TGTGCCAGCAGCCTCTTTGATGGCTACACCTTC. As protein: CASSLFDGYTF.

This clonotype was recorded at least ten times. The J gene is TRBJ2-3, the V gene TRBV20-1; D is uncertain. V was shortened by 5 bases and J by 4 bases, with 7 bases between the two germline ends. CDR1 is DFQATT, CDR2 SNEGSKA, per germline (reference sequence). This CDR3 is built from 11 residues. The DNA of the CDR3 is TGCAGTGCTGGATTATCAGATACGCAGTATTTT. Its translation: CSAGLSDTQYF.

This clonotype has at least ten counts. The rearrangement joins TRBV5-1 to TRBJ1-5, with D unclear. The CDR3 loop spans 15 amino acids. Germline V CDR1 and CDR2: SGHRS, YFSETQ. V was pared by 0 bases and J by 5 bases, with 12 bases between. The CDR3 is CASSLAGVPYQPQHF. The DNA of the CDR3 is TGCGCCAGCAGCTTGGCCGGGGTCCCCTATCAGCCCCAGCATTTT.

In this sample, this clonotype turned up many times. The chain couples TRBV29-1 to TRBJ2-6, with a weak D call TRBD2 (5 bases). The CDR3 length is 14 residues. Trimming pared 7 bases from V and 2 bases from J, leaving 12 bases between. Germline V gene sequence: CDR1 SQVTM, CDR2 ANQGSEA. The CDR3 region is CSASDGTGANVLTF. CDR3 nucleotide sequence: TGCAGCGCGTCGGACGGGACTGGGGCCAACGTCCTGACTTTC.

The rearrangement joins TRBV11-3 to TRBJ2-2; unclear D gene. Trimming removed 5 bases from V and 4 bases from J, with 17 bases in between. CDR1 is SGHNT, CDR2 YENEEA, per germline. The CDR3 is made up of 16 amino acids. CDR3 sequence (DNA): TGTGCCAGCAGCCCACCCCCAGGATGGAGCACCGGGGAGCTGTTTTTT. Protein: CASSPPPGWSTGELFF.

There are many counts of this clonotype. This chain connects TRBV7-8 to TRBJ2-7, with D perhaps TRBD2 (6 bases). V was pared by 2 bases and J by 1 base, with 12 bases between. Germline V CDR1 and CDR2: SGHVS, FQNEAQ. This CDR3 is 15 amino acids long. The CDR3 region is CASSLRDSLSYEQYF. The CDR3 region has the DNA TGTGCCAGCAGCTTAAGGGACTCGTTATCCTACGAGCAGTACTTC.

This clonotype was detected many times. V usage is TRBV12-3 or TRBV12-4 and J usage is TRBJ1-5, with 7 bases lining up with TRBD1. The CDR3 consists of 17 residues. After removal of 6 bases from V and 0 bases from J, the junction contained 11 bases not matched to a gene. CDR3 in amino acids: CASSSSEGAFSNQPQHF. CDR3 coding DNA: TGTGCCAGCAGCTCTTCTGAGGGGGCCTTTAGCAATCAGCCCCAGCATTTT.

Many counts were recorded for this clonotype. The genes are TRBV6-2 or TRBV6-3 and TRBJ2-3; tentatively, D is TRBD2 (6 bases). The V gene's germline CDR1 is MNHEY and CDR2 SVGEGT. V shed 7 bases and J shed 2 bases, with 10 bases lying between them. This CDR3 is 13 amino acids long. The CDR3 is CASTRDSTDTQYF. CDR3 sequence (DNA): TGTGCCAGCACCCGGGACTCCACAGATACGCAGTATTTT.

This clonotype was picked up many times. The genes are TRBV12-5 and TRBJ2-5; possible D gene TRBD1, 6 bases. CDR1 LGHNT and CDR2 FRNRAP come from the germline V gene. Trimming pared 3 bases from V and 4 bases from J, leaving 15 bases between. The CDR3 totals 15 residues. The CDR3 nucleotides are TGTGCTAGTGGTTTAAGCAGGGGAGATCTAGAGACCCAGTACTTC. Translated, it gives CASGLSRGDLETQYF.

At least ten counts were recorded for this clonotype. The chain has TRBV4-2 and TRBJ2-1; 13 bases are a match to TRBD2. The CDR3 is 16 amino acids. The trim removed 3 bases at V and 7 bases at J, leaving 6 bases unmatched. Germline assignment: CDR1 LGHNA and CDR2 YNFKEQ. This CDR3 reads CASSQSLAGGLNEQFF. For the CDR3, the DNA is TGTGCCAGCAGCCAGTCACTAGCGGGGGGGCTAAATGAGCAGTTCTTC.

The table lists this clonotype with many counts. CDR3 residues: CASSRAGDTLNYGYTF. In nucleotides, the CDR3 is TGCGCCAGCAGCAGGGCAGGGGACACCTTGAACTATGGCTACACCTTC. The chain has TRBV5-1 and TRBJ1-2; a possible D gene is TRBD1 (6 bases). CDR3 length: 16 amino acids. Germline V lookup: CDR1 SGHRS, CDR2 YFSETQ. Trimming pared 4 bases from V and 2 bases from J, leaving 18 bases between.

This clonotype is medium-sized. This sequence joins TRBV7-9 and TRBJ2-7, with 7 positions matching TRBD2. J was trimmed by 2 bases and V by 3 bases; bases with no gene match: 4. CDR3 length: 14 residues. Germline assignment: CDR1 SEHNR and CDR2 FQNEAQ (reference sequence). Written as DNA, the CDR3 is TGTGCCAGCAGCTTCCGAGCGGGGCCCTACGAGCAGTACTTC. Protein product: CASSFRAGPYEQYF.

This clonotype was recorded at least ten times. The CDR3 loop is CASSGTETHTEAFF. The CDR3 DNA follows: TGTGCCAGCAGTGGGACAGAGACCCACACTGAAGCTTTCTTT. The V and J genes are TRBV6-5 and TRBJ1-1; 7 bases are a match to TRBD1. Germline CDR1 reads MNHEY; CDR2 reads SVGAGI. Trimming at V came to 5 bases and at J to 3 bases, leaving 6 bases not matched to a gene. The CDR3 covers 14 residues.

This clonotype was seen ten or more times. This chain connects TRBV20-1 to TRBJ2-1; no clear D gene. CDR1 is DFQATT, CDR2 SNEGSKA, per germline (reference sequence). The V and J ends lost 4 bases and 7 bases respectively, with 5 bases between them. This CDR3 spans 10 amino acids. CDR3 sequence reads: CSAIENEQFF. The CDR3 DNA follows: TGCAGTGCTATCGAGAATGAGCAGTTCTTC.